The 5 T cell receptor beta chains listed next were all sequenced from one sample in a study of blood T cell repertoires in COVID-19. Clones were sequenced by immunoSEQ multiplex PCR, and TCRdb holds only the in-frame ones, with some missing. The sample lists 360,000 or so clones; about 88% were seen once. The sample was PBMCs or T cells enriched from blood (not recorded which). These receptors all stem from a young woman who had been exposed to COVID-19.

The genes are TRBV7-3 and TRBJ2-1, with TRBD2 matching over 7 bases. Germline lookup yields CDR1 SGHTA and CDR2 FQGTGA. The CDR3 length is 16 residues. The J segment lost 3 bases and the V segment lost 5 bases, leaving 10 bases of the junction unmatched. The CDR3 sequence: CASSALMAGVYNEQFF. As DNA, the CDR3 is TGTGCCAGCAGCGCCTTAATGGCGGGAGTCTACAATGAGCAGTTCTTC.

This sequence joins TRBV7-9 and TRBJ1-4; tentatively, D is TRBD1 (5 bases). This CDR3 contains 13 residues. Between the trimmed V and J ends, which lost 5 bases and 12 bases, there was a span of 16 bases. Germline lookup yields CDR1 SEHNR and CDR2 FQNEAQ (reference sequence). The CDR3 nucleotides read TGTGCCAGCAGCCTCCCCCCTATAGGGGAACTGTTTTTT. Translating it yields CASSLPPIGELFF.

This rearrangement joins TRBV5-1 to TRBJ2-3, with D possibly TRBD1 on 6 matching bases. This CDR3 region has 16 residues. V was shortened by 2 bases and J by 2 bases, with 15 bases between the two germline ends. CDR1 is SGHRS and CDR2 is YFSETQ in the germline V gene. The CDR3 bases are TGCGCCAGCAGCTTACCCCCACAGGGACCCACAGATACGCAGTATTTT. Translated, it gives CASSLPPQGPTDTQYF.

Of note for this clone: Other nucleotide sequences in the sample specify the same CDR3. This chain links TRBV3-1 (or the pseudogene TRBV3-2) with TRBJ2-3, with 9 bases aligning to TRBD2. V gave up 1 base and J gave up 3 bases; unmatched junction bases: 2. The germline gives CDR1 LGHDT, CDR2 YNNKEL (reference sequence). The CDR3 has 15 residues. The CDR3 DNA sequence: TGTGCCAGCAGCCAAGGGCTAGCGGGAACAGATACGCAGTATTTT. The encoded protein is CASSQGLAGTDTQYF.

The genes are TRBV24-1 and TRBJ2-7; 9 nucleotides align to TRBD1. CDR1 KGHDR and CDR2 SFDVKD come from the germline V gene. The V gene end was trimmed by 4 bases and the J gene end by 5 bases; junction bases not matched to a gene: 5. The CDR3 has 14 amino acids. This CDR3 reads CATSEGTGTHEQYF. CDR3 DNA: TGTGCCACCAGTGAGGGGACAGGGACCCACGAGCAGTACTTC.